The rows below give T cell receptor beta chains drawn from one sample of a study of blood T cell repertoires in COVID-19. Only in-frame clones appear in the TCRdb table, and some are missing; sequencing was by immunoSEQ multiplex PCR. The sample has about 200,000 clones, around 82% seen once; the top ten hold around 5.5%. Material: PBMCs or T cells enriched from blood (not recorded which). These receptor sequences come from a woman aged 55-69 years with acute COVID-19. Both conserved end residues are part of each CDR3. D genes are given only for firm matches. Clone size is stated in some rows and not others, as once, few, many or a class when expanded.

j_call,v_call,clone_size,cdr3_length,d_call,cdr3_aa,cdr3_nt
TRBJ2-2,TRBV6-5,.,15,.,CASSTPGSNTGELFF,TGTGCCAGCAGCACCCCGGGGTCGAACACCGGGGAGCTGTTTTTT
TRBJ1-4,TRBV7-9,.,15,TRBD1,CASSVATGYNEKLFF,TGTGCCAGCAGCGTTGCGACAGGGTATAATGAAAAACTGTTTTTT
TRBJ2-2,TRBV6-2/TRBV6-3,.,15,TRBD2,CASSASGRVTGELFF,TGTGCCAGCAGTGCAAGCGGGAGGGTTACCGGGGAGCTGTTTTTT
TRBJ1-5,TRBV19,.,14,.,CASSRGQLNQPQHF,TGTGCCAGTAGTAGGGGGCAGCTCAATCAGCCCCAGCATTTT
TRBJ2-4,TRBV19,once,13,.,CASSVRTKNIQYF,TGTGCCAGTAGTGTTAGAACTAAAAACATTCAGTACTTC
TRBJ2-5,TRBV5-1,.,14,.,CASSFQGSQETQYF,TGCGCCAGCAGCTTTCAGGGGTCTCAAGAGACCCAGTACTTC
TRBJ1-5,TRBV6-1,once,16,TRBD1,CASSQDRDRRDQPQHF,TGTGCCAGCAGTCAAGACCGGGACAGGAGAGATCAGCCCCAGCATTTT
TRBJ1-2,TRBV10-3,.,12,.,CAISESAYGYTF,TGTGCCATCAGTGAGTCGGCCTATGGCTACACCTTC
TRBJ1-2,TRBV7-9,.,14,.,CASSLGTGPYGYTF,TGTGCCAGCAGCTTAGGCACAGGGCCCTATGGCTACACCTTC
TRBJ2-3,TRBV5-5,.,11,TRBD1,CASSLRTGEYF,TGTGCCAGCAGCTTGAGAACAGGGGAATATTTT
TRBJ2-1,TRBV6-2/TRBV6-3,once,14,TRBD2,CASSYGGRGGEQFF,TGTGCCAGCAGTTATGGCGGGAGGGGTGGTGAGCAGTTCTTC
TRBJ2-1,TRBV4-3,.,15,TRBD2,CASSQELAEYNEQFF,TGCGCCAGCAGCCAAGAACTAGCGGAGTACAATGAGCAGTTCTTC
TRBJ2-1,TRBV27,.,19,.,CASSLTGTFLVSSYNEQFF,TGTGCCAGCAGTCTAACCGGGACTTTCCTCGTTAGCTCCTACAATGAGCAGTTCTTC
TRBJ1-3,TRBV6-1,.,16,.,CASSEAPWAARNTIYF,TGTGCCAGCAGTGAAGCGCCTTGGGCCGCTCGAAACACCATATATTTT
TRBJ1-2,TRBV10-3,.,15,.,CAISEAETLGSGYTF,TGTGCCATCAGTGAGGCGGAGACGCTAGGTAGCGGCTACACCTTC
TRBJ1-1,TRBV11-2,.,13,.,CASSPLMGAEAFF,TGTGCCAGCAGTCCTCTGATGGGAGCTGAAGCTTTCTTT
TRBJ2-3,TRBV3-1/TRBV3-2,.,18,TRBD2,CASSQVYGGGASTDTQYF,TGTGCCAGCAGCCAGGTGTACGGCGGGGGGGCTAGCACAGATACGCAGTATTTT
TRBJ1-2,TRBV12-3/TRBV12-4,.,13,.,CASSIGGEYGYTF,TGTGCCAGCAGCATTGGGGGGGAGTATGGCTACACCTTC
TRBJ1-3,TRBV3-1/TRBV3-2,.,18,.,CASSQDGGYTRSGNTIYF,TGTGCCAGCAGCCAAGATGGGGGGTACACCCGCTCTGGAAACACCATATATTTT
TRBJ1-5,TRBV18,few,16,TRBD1,CASSPTTGTDPRPQHF,TGTGCCAGCTCACCTACTACCGGGACAGACCCCCGGCCCCAGCATTTT
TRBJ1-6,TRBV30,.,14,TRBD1,CAWRGTGSNSPLHF,TGTGCCTGGCGCGGGACAGGGTCAAATTCACCCCTCCACTTT
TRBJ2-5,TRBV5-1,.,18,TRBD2,CASSSGLAGAGGQIAQYF,TGCGCCAGCAGCTCAGGACTAGCGGGGGCCGGAGGGCAGATTGCCCAGTACTTC